A single sample is the source of the 27 T cell receptor beta chains below, sequenced in a study of blood T cells in healthy people across ages. Combining a sample-barcoded 5' primer with a J-beta primer mix, a second PCR ran for roughly 7 to 11 cycles. TCRdb fed the 5' RACE reads into MiXCR, producing one record per CDR3 protein. The sample has around 1,500,000 distinct CDR3 sequences, roughly 40% seen once. The sequencing input was blood. The receptors were sampled from a young woman in good health.

This clonotype was seen a handful of times. This chain links TRBV2 with TRBJ2-1, with D perhaps matching TRBD1 or TRBD2 (5 bases each). The CDR3 covers 15 residues. Germline V gene data show CDR1 as SNHLY and CDR2 as FYNNEI. Trimming took 6 bases from V and 5 from J, leaving 17 bases between them. Here the CDR3 reads CASSGARGAHNEQFF. Written as DNA, the CDR3 is TGTGCCAGCAGCGGGGCCCGAGGGGCACACAATGAGCAGTTCTTC. Based on the CDR3 plus reference TRBV2 and TRBJ2-1, the full variable domain is EPEVTQTPSHQVTQMGQEVILRCVPISNHLYFYWYRQILGQKVEFLVSFYNNEISEKSEIFDDQFSVERPDGSNFTLKIRSTKLEDSAMYFCASSGARGAHNEQFFGPGTRLTVL.

This clonotype occurred a few times. The chain combines TRBV3-1 with TRBJ2-3; 7 bases map to TRBD2. V shed 4 bases and J 2 bases; nucleotides not matched to a gene: 9. The CDR3 loop spans 16 amino acids. Germline V CDR1 and CDR2: LGHDT, YNNKEL (reference sequence). CDR3: CASSRGVSGITDTQYF. The CDR3 bases are TGTGCCAGCAGCCGTGGGGTAAGCGGGATCACAGATACGCAGTATTTT.

J is TRBJ1-5 and V is TRBV4-1; TRBD1 matches at 7 bases. CDR3 length: 15 residues. CDR1 MGHRA and CDR2 YSYEKL come from the germline V gene. V shed 1 base, J shed 7 bases, and the junction held 7 bases outside the gene matches. CDR3 bases: TGCGCCAGCAGCCAAGTTGGCAGGGGGGACCAGCCCCAGCATTTT. Encoded protein: CASSQVGRGDQPQHF.

This clonotype was seen a handful of times. The chain couples TRBV11-2 to TRBJ1-2, with D uncertain. The CDR3 extends over 12 amino acids. V lost 4 bases and J 2 bases, leaving 5 bases between the germline ends. CDR1 is SGHAT, CDR2 FQNNGV, per germline. CDR3 amino acids: CASSSRNYGYTF. The CDR3 DNA follows: TGTGCCAGCAGCTCCCGGAACTATGGCTACACCTTC.

V gene TRBV6-7 combines with J gene TRBJ1-5, with no clear D. TRBV6-7 is assigned to the ORF class and has an uncertain function. There are 15 residues in the CDR3. The V and J ends lost 0 bases and 2 bases respectively, with 8 bases between them. The CDR3: CASSYSWRRNQPQHF. CDR3 coding DNA: TGTGCCAGCAGTTACTCATGGCGGCGCAATCAGCCCCAGCATTTT.

This clonotype has at least ten counts. The chain carries TRBV20-1 and TRBJ2-7; TRBD2 agrees at 9 bases. J gave up 4 bases and V 0 bases, and 7 bases lay outside the gene matches. The germline gives CDR1 DFQATT, CDR2 SNEGSKA (reference sequence). CDR3 size: 15 residues. CDR3 sequence: CSARDISGRSYEQYF. The DNA of the CDR3 is TGCAGTGCTAGAGACATTAGCGGGAGAAGTTACGAGCAGTACTTC.

This chain joins TRBV7-3 and TRBJ2-3; 9 bases map to TRBD2. Germline trimming cut 1 base from V and 0 bases from J; bases unmatched to any gene: 11. The CDR3 sequence is 19 residues long. Per germline, CDR1 SGHTA and CDR2 FQGTGA. The CDR3 protein is CASSLRGSGGAYSTDTQYF. The CDR3 DNA reads as TGTGCCAGCAGCTTAAGGGGTAGCGGGGGAGCCTATAGCACAGATACGCAGTATTTT.

V and J are TRBV4-1 and TRBJ2-5, with a possible D match to TRBD2 (6 bases). V lost 0 bases and J lost 11, with 13 bases in between. The CDR3 is 13 amino acids. Per germline, CDR1 MGHRA and CDR2 YSYEKL. In DNA, the CDR3 is TGCGCCAGCAGCCAAGATTGGGGCGGGGAGCAGTACTTC. Translation gives CASSQDWGGEQYF.

V and J are TRBV20-1 and TRBJ2-3; 9 bases align to TRBD2. The length of the CDR3 is 18 residues. Germline V gives CDR1 DFQATT, CDR2 SNEGSKA (reference sequence). The V gene end was trimmed by 4 bases and the J gene end by 0 bases; junction bases not matched to a gene: 14. The CDR3 region is CSAKKGAGGKISTDTQYF. CDR3 nucleotide sequence: TGCAGTGCTAAAAAAGGAGCGGGGGGAAAAATTAGCACAGATACGCAGTATTTT.

This sequence joins TRBV18 and TRBJ1-2; a weak D match, TRBD1 (5 bases). Germline V gene lookup returns CDR1 KGHSH and CDR2 LQKENI. The V gene lost 3 bases and the J gene lost 4 bases, with 18 bases spanning the gap. The length of the CDR3 is 16 residues. CDR3 sequence: CASSPYYSGTGYGYTF. The DNA for the CDR3 is TGTGCCAGCTCACCGTATTATTCCGGGACCGGCTATGGCTACACCTTC. Filled out from reference TRBV18 and TRBJ1-2, the complete variable domain reads NAGVMQNPRHLVRRRGQEARLRCSPMKGHSHVYWYRQLPEEGLKFMVYLQKENIIDESGMPKERFSAEFPKEGPSILRIQQVVRGDSAAYFCASSPYYSGTGYGYTFGSGTRLTVV.

This clonotype was seen more than once but under ten times. The chain combines TRBV27 with TRBJ2-7, with 11 bases aligning to TRBD2. The CDR3 is 15 residues long. Germline V lookup: CDR1 MNHEY, CDR2 SMNVEV (reference sequence). The junction had 4 bases not matched to a gene; V was cut back by 2 bases and J by 4 bases. The CDR3 loop reads CASSLLAGGLYEQYF. The CDR3 DNA follows: TGTGCCAGCAGTTTACTAGCGGGGGGTCTATACGAGCAGTACTTC.

This chain joins TRBV20-1 and TRBJ1-1, with D possibly TRBD1 on 5 matching bases. Trimming shortened V by 5 bases and J by 1 base, and 11 bases separated the two germline ends. Germline CDR1 DFQATT, CDR2 SNEGSKA (reference sequence). This CDR3 has 13 amino acids. The CDR3, as DNA: TGCAGTGCTTCTTTTACAGGGAACACTGAAGCTTTCTTT. Residues: CSASFTGNTEAFF.

This clonotype was detected only a few times. The V call is TRBV20-1, the J call TRBJ2-7; D is ambiguous. Trimming pared 6 bases from V and 0 bases from J, leaving 12 bases between. Looked up from germline, CDR1 is DFQATT and CDR2 is SNEGSKA (reference sequence). The CDR3 is 13 residues long. The CDR3 reads CSARKTDSYEQYF. CDR3 in DNA: TGCAGTGCCCGGAAGACGGACTCCTACGAGCAGTACTTC.

Only a few counts were recorded for this clonotype. The J gene is TRBJ1-1, the V gene TRBV5-1; no clear D. The V and J ends lost 1 base and 1 base respectively, with 11 bases between them. Germline CDR1 SGHRS, CDR2 YFSETQ. This CDR3 is built from 15 residues. The CDR3 sequence: CASSLSGPSNTEAFF. In nucleotides, the CDR3 is TGCGCCAGCAGCTTGAGTGGGCCTTCGAACACTGAAGCTTTCTTT.

The rearrangement uses TRBV10-3 and TRBJ1-5, with D possibly being TRBD1 (6 bases). Trimming pared 4 bases from V and 4 bases from J, leaving 8 bases between. There are 13 residues in the CDR3. In germline, CDR1 is ENHRY, CDR2 SYGVKD. This chain's CDR3 is CAISGTANQPQHF. CDR3 coding DNA: TGTGCCATCAGTGGGACAGCTAATCAGCCCCAGCATTTT.

J is TRBJ2-3 and V is TRBV3-1; D is perhaps TRBD2 (5 bases). V shed 7 bases and J shed 2 bases, with 16 bases lying between them. This CDR3 region has 15 residues. Germline V gene lookup returns CDR1 LGHDT and CDR2 YNNKEL (reference sequence). The chain's CDR3 is CASTTGGGLTDTQYF. CDR3 bases: TGTGCCAGCACCACGGGCGGAGGTCTCACAGATACGCAGTATTTT.

This clonotype occurred a few times. The V and J genes are TRBV19 and TRBJ2-3; TRBD1 aligns across 12 bases. Germline CDR1 LNHDA, CDR2 SQIVND (reference sequence). V lost 6 bases to trimming and J lost 5 bases; unmatched junction nucleotides: 9. The CDR3 is 16 amino acids. The chain's CDR3 is CASRRTGTGGGDTQYF. Here the CDR3 DNA reads TGTGCCAGTAGGCGGACCGGGACAGGGGGCGGAGATACGCAGTATTTT.

Points on this clonotype: The junction shows a germline mismatch at one end, possibly a read error. The chain carries TRBV5-1 and TRBJ1-1; D is perhaps TRBD1 (5 bases). The CDR3 loop spans 13 amino acids. The germline V gene has CDR1 SGHRS and CDR2 YFSETQ. CDR3: CASTPGGTTEAFF. The CDR3 DNA sequence: TGCGCCAGCACCCCGGGTGGGACCACTGAGGCTTTCTTT. The full variable domain, with the rest looked up from reference TRBV5-1 and TRBJ1-1, is KAGVTQTPRYLIKTRGQQVTLSCSPISGHRSVSWYQQTPGQGLQFLFEYFSETQRNKGNFPGRFSGRQFSNSRSEMNVSTLELGDSALYLCASTPGGTTEAFFGQGTRLTVV.

V usage is TRBV29-1 and J usage is TRBJ1-1; unclear D gene. In germline, CDR1 is SQVTM, CDR2 ANQGSEA. Between the trimmed V and J ends, which lost 7 bases and 5 bases, there was a span of 11 bases. The CDR3 length is 11 residues. CDR3 loop: CSAQVATEAFF. Written as DNA, the CDR3 is TGCAGCGCTCAGGTAGCGACTGAAGCTTTCTTT.

Only a few counts were recorded for this clonotype. The rearrangement joins TRBV12-5 to TRBJ2-5, with 7 positions matching TRBD1. Germline V gives CDR1 LGHNT, CDR2 FRNRAP. This CDR3 region has 16 residues. Trimming removed 3 bases from V and 3 bases from J; junction bases left unmatched: 10. The CDR3 sequence: CASGFIRDSFKETQYF. CDR3 nucleotides: TGTGCTAGTGGTTTCATCCGGGACAGCTTTAAAGAGACCCAGTACTTC.

There are a few counts of this clonotype. The V call is TRBV3-1, the J call TRBJ2-7; D not certain. V shed 1 base and J shed 2 bases, with 9 bases lying between them. Germline CDR1 and CDR2: LGHDT and YNNKEL (reference sequence). The CDR3 totals 14 residues. The CDR3 sequence: CASSQGLTPYEQYF. CDR3 bases: TGTGCCAGCAGCCAAGGACTCACCCCCTACGAGCAGTACTTC.

The chain couples TRBV2 to TRBJ2-3; no clear D. Trimming took off 1 base at V and 5 bases at J, with 19 bases between the two ends. CDR3 size: 17 residues. From germline, CDR1 is SNHLY and CDR2 FYNNEI. The DNA for the CDR3 is TGTGCCAGCAGTGAAGATGAGAGGTCGGGCTGGCTAGATACGCAGTATTTT. Translating it yields CASSEDERSGWLDTQYF.

The CDR3 region has the DNA TGTGCCAGCAGCACCCCGGTAGCGGGAGGTCCCTACGAGCAGTACTTC. Translating it yields CASSTPVAGGPYEQYF. The chain is built from TRBV11-2 and TRBJ2-7, with 10 bases matching TRBD2. Germline V lookup: CDR1 SGHAT, CDR2 FQNNGV. V shed 5 bases, J shed 2 bases, and the junction held 9 bases outside the gene matches. The CDR3 spans 16 residues.

Only a few counts were recorded for this clonotype. The chain joins TRBV20-1 to TRBJ2-5; D is perhaps TRBD1 (5 bases). The V end lost 3 bases, the J end lost 2 bases, and 16 bases lay between the germline ends. The CDR3 totals 15 residues. Looked up from germline, CDR1 is DFQATT and CDR2 is SNEGSKA (reference sequence). CDR3 protein: CSASSRDIAQETQYF. The CDR3 DNA is TGCAGTGCTAGTTCCAGGGATATCGCACAAGAGACCCAGTACTTC.

The V and J genes are TRBV6-5 and TRBJ1-1; D is ambiguous. This CDR3 spans 13 amino acids. Per the germline V gene, CDR1 is MNHEY and CDR2 is SVGAGI. Trimming cost V 6 bases and J 3 bases, with 11 bases left between them. CDR3 amino acids: CASSYRLYTEAFF. Here the CDR3 DNA reads TGTGCCAGCAGCTATCGGTTGTACACTGAAGCTTTCTTT.

The gene calls are TRBV25-1 and TRBJ1-5; no clear D gene. Germline V gives CDR1 MGHDK, CDR2 SYGVNS. The CDR3 loop spans 13 amino acids. V lost 4 bases to trimming and J lost 3 bases, with 7 bases between them. This CDR3 is CASSGKDNQPQHF. The CDR3 DNA reads as TGTGCCAGCAGTGGCAAAGACAATCAGCCCCAGCATTTT.

The sample holds a few counts of this clonotype. V usage is TRBV6-2 or TRBV6-3 and J usage is TRBJ1-5; 7 bases match TRBD1. The ends lost 2 bases at V and 3 bases at J; junction bases unmatched: 4. The CDR3 has 15 residues. Germline V gene lookup returns CDR1 MNHEY and CDR2 SVGEGT. The CDR3 DNA follows: TGTGCCAGCAGTTACCGGGGACAGTACAATCAGCCCCAGCATTTT. Its protein is CASSYRGQYNQPQHF.